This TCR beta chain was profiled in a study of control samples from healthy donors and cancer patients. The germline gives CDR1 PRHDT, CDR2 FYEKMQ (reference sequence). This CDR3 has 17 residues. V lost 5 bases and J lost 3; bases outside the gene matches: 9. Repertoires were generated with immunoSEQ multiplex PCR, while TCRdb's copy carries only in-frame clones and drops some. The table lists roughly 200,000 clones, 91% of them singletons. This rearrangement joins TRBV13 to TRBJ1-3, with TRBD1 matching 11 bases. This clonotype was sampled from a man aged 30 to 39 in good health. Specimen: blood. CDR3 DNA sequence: TGTGCCAGCAGCGCCGGGACAGGGGGTACCCTTGGAAACACCATATATTTT. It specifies CASSAGTGGTLGNTIYF.